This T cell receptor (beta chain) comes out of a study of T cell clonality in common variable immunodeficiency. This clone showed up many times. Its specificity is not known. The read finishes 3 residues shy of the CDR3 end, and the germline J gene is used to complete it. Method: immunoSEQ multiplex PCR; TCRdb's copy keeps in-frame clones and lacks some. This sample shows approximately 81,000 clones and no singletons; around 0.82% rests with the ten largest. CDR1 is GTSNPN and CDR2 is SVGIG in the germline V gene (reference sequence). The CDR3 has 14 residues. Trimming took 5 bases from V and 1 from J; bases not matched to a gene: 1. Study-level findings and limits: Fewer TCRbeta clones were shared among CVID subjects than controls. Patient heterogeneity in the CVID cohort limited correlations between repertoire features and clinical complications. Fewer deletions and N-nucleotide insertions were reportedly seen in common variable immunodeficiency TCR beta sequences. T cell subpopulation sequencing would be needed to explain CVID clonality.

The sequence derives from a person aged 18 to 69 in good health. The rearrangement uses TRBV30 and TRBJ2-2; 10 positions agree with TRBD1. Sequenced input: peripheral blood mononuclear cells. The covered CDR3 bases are TGTGCCTGGGGGACAGGGGTGAACACCGGGGAG. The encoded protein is CAWGTGVNTGE. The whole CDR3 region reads CAWGTGVNTGELFF.